Following are 9 T cell receptor beta chains from one sample sequenced in a study of blood T cell repertoires in COVID-19 (dated by TCRdb to 2018 to 2021). Libraries came from the immunoSEQ multiplex PCR assay. What TCRdb holds here is the immuneACCESS table cut down to in-frame rearrangements. Part of the clones is not present; checked against another copy, under half of the missing clones reflect an unresolved V gene, and the others are unexplained. This sample has 55,000 to 75,000 clones in its table, and roughly 84% of those were observed once. 9.6% of the sample is in the top ten clones. The specimen was peripheral blood. These receptors were collected from a man at least 80 years old with COVID-19, enrolled during active disease.

This clone was picked up a small number of times. The gene calls are TRBV6-1 and TRBJ1-6; D possibly corresponds to TRBD1 (5 bases). The CDR3 sequence is 15 residues long. Germline CDR1 and CDR2: MNHNS and SASEGT. Between the trimmed V and J ends, which lost 8 bases and 5 bases, there was a span of 16 bases. CDR3 DNA: TGTGCCAGCCATGCCCCCGGCAGGGATAATTCACCCCTCCACTTT. Its protein product is CASHAPGRDNSPLHF.

The V and J genes are TRBV2 and TRBJ2-7, with D possibly matching TRBD2 (5 bases). Germline V gene sequence: CDR1 SNHLY, CDR2 FYNNEI. This CDR3 comprises 13 residues. With 7 bases removed from V and 4 bases from J, the gap between germline ends came to 14 bases. The CDR3 loop is CASNGVLNYEQYF. CDR3 nucleotides: TGTGCCAGCAACGGGGTACTGAATTACGAGCAGTACTTC.

This clone was seen a handful of times. This chain joins TRBV11-2 and TRBJ1-5, with 7 positions matching TRBD1. The J segment lost 4 bases and the V segment lost 0 bases, leaving 3 bases of the junction unmatched. Germline CDR1 and CDR2: SGHAT and FQNNGV. This CDR3 contains 15 residues. DNA of the CDR3: TGTGCCAGCAGCTTAGAAGGGGGCCCGAATCAGCCCCAGCATTTT. This codes for CASSLEGGPNQPQHF.

The chain has TRBV10-3 and TRBJ1-1; a weak D match, TRBD1 (5 bases). Germline lookup yields CDR1 ENHRY and CDR2 SYGVKD. The V end lost 4 bases, the J end lost 7 bases, and 10 bases lay between the germline ends. This CDR3 region has 12 residues. CDR3 in amino acids: CAISVGDDEAFF. The CDR3 DNA reads as TGTGCCATCAGTGTAGGGGATGATGAAGCTTTCTTT.

This clone was observed a single time. The J gene is TRBJ2-6, the V gene TRBV5-6, with unresolved D. V was clipped by 0 bases and J by 0 bases, with 16 bases between them. The CDR3 runs 19 residues. Germline V gives CDR1 SGHDT, CDR2 YYEEEE. The DNA of the CDR3 is TGTGCCAGCAGCTTGGACGAGGTAACCGGAACCTCTGGGGCCAACGTCCTGACTTTC. Translating it yields CASSLDEVTGTSGANVLTF.

V gene TRBV6-2 or TRBV6-3 combines with J gene TRBJ2-1; D perhaps matches TRBD1 (6 bases). The germline V and J ends were trimmed by 2 bases and 4 bases, with 6 bases remaining between them. This CDR3 spans 13 amino acids. Germline V lookup: CDR1 MNHEY, CDR2 SVGEGT. CDR3 DNA sequence: TGTGCCAGCAGTTACGACAGGTACAATGAGCAGTTCTTC. This codes for CASSYDRYNEQFF.

The J gene is TRBJ2-1, the V gene TRBV11-3; 7 bases match TRBD2. The ends lost 6 bases at V and 8 bases at J; junction bases unmatched: 7. In germline, CDR1 is SGHNT, CDR2 YENEEA. The length of the CDR3 is 13 residues. The CDR3 protein is CASSLSGTDEQFF. Written as DNA, the CDR3 is TGTGCCAGCAGTTTAAGCGGGACCGATGAGCAGTTCTTC.

The chain links TRBV9 to TRBJ1-1, with a possible D match to TRBD1 (6 bases). The germline V and J ends were trimmed by 3 bases and 8 bases, with 17 bases remaining between them. CDR3 length: 14 residues. Germline V lookup: CDR1 SGDLS, CDR2 YYNGEE. The CDR3 DNA is TGTGCCAGCAGCGGCCCACCGGGGGGGGGCGAAGCTTTCTTT. This encodes CASSGPPGGGEAFF.

The rearrangement joins TRBV6-5 to TRBJ1-6; 8 bases fit TRBD1. The germline gives CDR1 MNHEY, CDR2 SVGAGI. Trimming cost V 4 bases and J 9 bases; bases outside gene matches: 2. The CDR3 length is 13 residues. This CDR3 reads CASSSGTGSPLHF. In nucleotides, the CDR3 is TGTGCCAGCAGTTCCGGGACAGGTTCACCCCTCCACTTT.